This is a list of T cell receptor beta chains from one sample in a study of T cells in tuberculosis. This table comes from immunoSEQ multiplex PCR, and its TCRdb copy is limited to in-frame clones, with some not included. The sample has about 58,000 clones, 70% to 90% seen once. The sample comprised CD1b-GMM tetramer-negative cells sorted from PBMCs. All receptors come from an adult woman with latent tuberculosis. The CDR3 runs from the conserved cysteine through the conserved F or W. The order of the fields is D gene, clone size, J gene, V gene, CDR3 DNA, CDR3 protein. D genes are given only for firm matches. Where a row states a size, it is once, few, many or the class of an expanded clone; other rows omit it.

>TRBD1|-|TRBJ1-1|TRBV4-3
TGCGCCAGCAGCCATCTGACAGGGTCCATGAACACTGAAGCTTTCTTT
CASSHLTGSMNTEAFF
>-|-|TRBJ1-2|TRBV7-9
TGTGCCAGCAGCTTGGGATCGATAGTGGGAGCTAACTATGGCTACACCTTC
CASSLGSIVGANYGYTF
>-|-|TRBJ1-2|TRBV15
TGTGCCACCAGCAGAGCGGAGGTCTATGGCTACACCTTC
CATSRAEVYGYTF
>-|-|TRBJ2-2|TRBV4-3
TGCGCCAGCAGCCGACAGGTCGGGGAGCTGTTTTTT
CASSRQVGELFF
>TRBD1|-|TRBJ2-6|TRBV19
TGTGCCAGTAGTATAGTTCTTCGGACAGGGGGCGAGTCTGGGGCCAACGTCCTGACTTTC
CASSIVLRTGGESGANVLTF
>-|-|TRBJ1-3|TRBV10-3
TGTGCCATCAGTGACGTCGGAAACACCATATATTTT
CAISDVGNTIYF
>-|-|TRBJ1-4|TRBV7-9
TGTGCCAGCAGCTTTAGAACTAATGAAAAACTGTTTTTT
CASSFRTNEKLFF
>TRBD1|-|TRBJ2-1|TRBV15
TGTGCCACCAGCAGCCGGACAGGGGGGACAGATGAGCAGTTCTTC
CATSSRTGGTDEQFF
>-|-|TRBJ1-2|TRBV27
TGTGCCAGCAGTTCTGAAAGACAGGTCACCCTCTATGGCTACACCTTC
CASSSERQVTLYGYTF
>-|-|TRBJ1-4|TRBV15
TGTGCCACCAGCTACACTAGTGCAACTAATGAAAAACTGTTTTTT
CATSYTSATNEKLFF
>TRBD1|-|TRBJ1-2|TRBV6-5
TGTGCCAGCAGTTACCGGAACGGACAGGCTGGCTACACCTTC
CASSYRNGQAGYTF
>TRBD1|-|TRBJ1-3|TRBV27
TGTGCCAGCAGCCCGGTCGGACAGGGGCCCCCTGGAAACACCATATATTTT
CASSPVGQGPPGNTIYF
>TRBD1|-|TRBJ1-4|TRBV7-2
TGTGCCAGCAGCCCAGGACAGGGGGCGAAACTGTTTTTT
CASSPGQGAKLFF
>-|-|TRBJ2-7|TRBV7-6
TGTGCCAGCAGCTTAGGGGGACTGGACACCTCCTACGAGCAGTACTTC
CASSLGGLDTSYEQYF
>TRBD2|-|TRBJ2-7|TRBV5-5
TGTGCCAGCAGCGTATTACTAGCGGGAGGTTCCGAGCAGTACTTC
CASSVLLAGGSEQYF
>TRBD1|-|TRBJ1-5|TRBV18
TGTGCCAGCTCGCCGGACAGGGATCAGCCCCAGCATTTT
CASSPDRDQPQHF
>TRBD1|-|TRBJ2-7|TRBV30
TGTGCCTGGAGTGGACAGGGGGCATGGGAGCAGTACTTC
CAWSGQGAWEQYF
>-|-|TRBJ2-3|TRBV21-1
TGTGCCAGCGGGGGTCGGACAGGGCCGCAGTATTTT
CASGGRTGPQYF
>-|-|TRBJ1-6|TRBV4-3
TGCGCCAGCAGCCAAGTATTAAGAGATTCACCCCTCCACTTT
CASSQVLRDSPLHF
>-|once|TRBJ2-7|TRBV18
TGTGCCAGCCGCCGAAGCCCACTACTCACCTCCTACGAGCAGTACTTC
CASRRSPLLTSYEQYF
>-|-|TRBJ2-4|TRBV5-8
TGTGCCAGCAGCTTGTTTGACTTGGTAGCCAAAAACATTCAGTACTTC
CASSLFDLVAKNIQYF
>TRBD1|-|TRBJ2-7|TRBV5-1
TGCGCCAGCAGCCTGGGACAGGGACCCTACGAGCAGTACTTC
CASSLGQGPYEQYF
>-|-|TRBJ1-2|TRBV5-1
TGCGCCAGCAGCTTGGCTGACAGGAACTATGGCTACACCTTC
CASSLADRNYGYTF
>TRBD1|-|TRBJ1-2|TRBV27
TGTGCCAGCAGTTTACTGGGACAGGGGGCGCGTGTTGGCTACACCTTC
CASSLLGQGARVGYTF
>-|once|TRBJ2-1|TRBV28
TGTGCCAGCAGTTTATATGGGGGGGCCAGCAATGAGCAGTTCTTC
CASSLYGGASNEQFF
>-|-|TRBJ2-1|TRBV25-1
TGTGCCAGCAGTGTTATGCAGTTCTTC
CASSVMQFF
>-|-|TRBJ1-1|TRBV13
TGTGCCATCCTAACCCCGGTGTTGGGGACACTGAACACTGAAGCTTTCTTT
CAILTPVLGTLNTEAFF
>TRBD1|-|TRBJ1-4|TRBV28
TGTGCCAGCAGACTTAGTCCGGGACAGGGGACTGAAAAACTGTTTTTT
CASRLSPGQGTEKLFF
>-|-|TRBJ2-7|TRBV6-5
TGTGCCAGCAGTTACCGAGACAGATCAGAAGACGAGCAGTACTTC
CASSYRDRSEDEQYF
>-|-|TRBJ2-7|TRBV7-9
TGTGCCAGCAGCCCCTCCATCCGGGGCGAGCAGTACTTC
CASSPSIRGEQYF
>TRBD1|-|TRBJ1-1|TRBV27
TGTGCCAGCAGTCTAACAGGGGCGGGCACTGAAGCTTTCTTT
CASSLTGAGTEAFF
>-|-|TRBJ2-5|TRBV12-5
TGTGCTAGTGGTTCCCTAGTCTTAGGCGGGCCGCAAGAGACCCAGTACTTC
CASGSLVLGGPQETQYF
>-|-|TRBJ2-7|TRBV6-1
TGTGCCAGCAGTGAACTTATCCTCCCCGACGAGCAGTACTTC
CASSELILPDEQYF
>-|-|TRBJ1-2|TRBV18
TGTGCCAGCTCACCGCCTGAGGGTTCCTATGGCTACACCTTC
CASSPPEGSYGYTF
>-|-|TRBJ2-7|TRBV5-6
TGTGCCAGCAGAGGGGCCAACGAGCAGTACTTC
CASRGANEQYF
>-|-|TRBJ2-3|TRBV19
TGTGCCAGTAGTGTCGGGGTTCGGACAGATACGCAGTATTTT
CASSVGVRTDTQYF
>-|-|TRBJ1-3|TRBV7-9
TGTGCCAGCAGCTACGGACAGACTGGAAACACCATATATTTT
CASSYGQTGNTIYF
>TRBD2|-|TRBJ2-1|TRBV19
TGTGCCAGTAGTAAAGGACTAGCAGACTACAATGAGCAGTTCTTC
CASSKGLADYNEQFF
>-|few|TRBJ1-2|TRBV27
TGTGCCAGCAGCCAAACATCCCGTCCTCTGGAAAAGACAAAATATGGCTACACCTTC
CASSQTSRPLEKTKYGYTF
>TRBD1|once|TRBJ2-2|TRBV5-1
TGCGCCAGCAGCTTGGACAGGGGAGCGAACACCGGGGAGCTGTTTTTT
CASSLDRGANTGELFF
>-|-|TRBJ1-4|TRBV28
TGTGCCAGCAGTTTGGAGCTGGCGAATGAAAAACTGTTTTTT
CASSLELANEKLFF
>TRBD2|-|TRBJ2-2|TRBV13
TGTGCCAGCACCCCCCGGACTAGCGGGAGGTCGGACACCGGGGAGCTGTTTTTT
CASTPRTSGRSDTGELFF
>TRBD2|once|TRBJ2-3|TRBV7-2
TGTGCCAGCAGCGCCCGCGGGACTAGAGCGCGGGGGCATACGCAGTATTTT
CASSARGTRARGHTQYF
>TRBD2|-|TRBJ2-5|TRBV2
TGTGCCAGCAGTGAATGGCGGGAGGTGGAGACCCAGTACTTC
CASSEWREVETQYF
>-|-|TRBJ2-7|TRBV10-3
TGTGCCATTGCGACAATCTACGAGCAGTACTTC
CAIATIYEQYF
>-|-|TRBJ2-5|TRBV11-2
TGTGCCAGCAGCTTAGAGGGACTTCAAGAGACCCAGTACTTC
CASSLEGLQETQYF
>-|-|TRBJ1-1|TRBV9
TGTGCCAGTGCCAGGCAGGCCCTCACTGAAGCTTTCTTT
CASARQALTEAFF
>TRBD2|-|TRBJ2-1|TRBV5-1
TGCGCCAGCAGATGGTCCCGGGACTACCATCAGGACAATGAGCAGTTCTTC
CASRWSRDYHQDNEQFF
>TRBD2|-|TRBJ2-7|TRBV13
TGTGCCAGCAGCTCCGGGACTAGCGGGTATTACTACGAGCAGTACTTC
CASSSGTSGYYYEQYF
>-|-|TRBJ1-2|TRBV13
TGTGCCAGCAGTCTTTCTCCCGGGAGCTATGGCTACACCTTC
CASSLSPGSYGYTF
>-|once|TRBJ1-4|TRBV25-1
TGTGCCAGCAGTCCCCAAGGAGGTGAAAAACTGTTTTTT
CASSPQGGEKLFF
>TRBD1|-|TRBJ1-2|TRBV29-1
TGCAGCGCGCTACAGGGGCCGAATGGCTACACCTTC
CSALQGPNGYTF
>TRBD1|-|TRBJ1-1|TRBV7-3
TGTGCCAGCAGCTACGGGGGGACAGGGACTGAAGCTTTCTTT
CASSYGGTGTEAFF
>-|-|TRBJ1-5|TRBV6-5
TGTGCCAGCAGTTACCAGCGGGGACTCAATCAGCCCCAGCATTTT
CASSYQRGLNQPQHF
>TRBD1|once|TRBJ2-1|TRBV12-5
TGTGCTAGTGGTTTGACTTTGGGACAGGGGAAGACTAACCGTGAGCAGTTCTTC
CASGLTLGQGKTNREQFF